This T cell receptor (beta chain) was profiled in a study of cytomegalovirus exposure and HLA in healthy donors. The table came from immunoSEQ multiplex PCR; TCRdb's copy has only in-frame clones and leaves some out. The sample includes 150,000 or so clones, 85% to 90% of them seen just once. The CDR3 is 18 residues long. V was clipped by 10 bases and J by 0 bases, with 22 bases between them. The germline CDR1 and CDR2 sequences are LNHDA and SQIVND (reference sequence). General observations from the study: The study labeled about 160 TCR beta chains cytomegalovirus-associated. Diagnosis of cytomegalovirus status made by the classifier reportedly showed high specificity and sensitivity.

Of note for this clone: Its specificity is unknown.

This rearrangement joins TRBV19 to TRBJ2-6; weak D call: TRBD2 (5 bases). The sequencing input was PBMCs. The clonotype originates from a young woman in good health and CMV-seropositive. The CDR3 sequence: CATSLSRGFRSGANVLTF. The CDR3 bases are TGTGCCACCAGCCTCAGTCGGGGATTTCGCTCTGGGGCCAACGTCCTGACTTTC.